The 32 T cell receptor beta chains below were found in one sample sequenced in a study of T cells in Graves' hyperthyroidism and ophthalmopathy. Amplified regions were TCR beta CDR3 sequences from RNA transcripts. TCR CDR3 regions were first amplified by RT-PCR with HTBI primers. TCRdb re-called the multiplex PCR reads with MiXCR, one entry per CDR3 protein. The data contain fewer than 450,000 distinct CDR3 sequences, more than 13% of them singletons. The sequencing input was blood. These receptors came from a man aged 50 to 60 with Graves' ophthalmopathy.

As DNA, the CDR3 is TGCAGCGTTTTGCCGGGACAGGGAGCTGAAGCTTTCTTT. It is translated as CSVLPGQGAEAFF. The rearrangement joins TRBV29-1 to TRBJ1-1; 9 bases match TRBD1. J gave up 6 bases and V 5 bases, and 7 bases lay outside the gene matches. Germline CDR1 and CDR2: SQVTM and ANQGSEA. The CDR3 extends over 13 amino acids.

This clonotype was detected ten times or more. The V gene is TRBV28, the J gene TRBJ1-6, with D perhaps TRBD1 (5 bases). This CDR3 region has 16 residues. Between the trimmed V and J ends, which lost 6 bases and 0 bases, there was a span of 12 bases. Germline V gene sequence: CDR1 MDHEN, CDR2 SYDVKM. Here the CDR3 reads CASSFAGSSYNSPLHF. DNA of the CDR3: TGTGCCAGCAGCTTCGCAGGGAGCTCCTATAATTCACCCCTCCACTTT.

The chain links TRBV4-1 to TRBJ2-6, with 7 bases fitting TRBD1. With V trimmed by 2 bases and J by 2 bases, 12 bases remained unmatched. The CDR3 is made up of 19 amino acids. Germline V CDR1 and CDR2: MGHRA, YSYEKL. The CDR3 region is CASSQHFRTGQTGANVLTF. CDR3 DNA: TGCGCCAGCAGCCAACACTTCAGGACAGGACAGACTGGGGCCAACGTCCTGACTTTC.

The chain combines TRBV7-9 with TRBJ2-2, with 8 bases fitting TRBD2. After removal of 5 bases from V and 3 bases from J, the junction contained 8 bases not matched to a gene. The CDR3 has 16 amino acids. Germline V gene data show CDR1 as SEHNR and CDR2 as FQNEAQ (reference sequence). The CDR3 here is CASSRPALADTGELFF. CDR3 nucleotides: TGTGCCAGCAGCAGGCCGGCACTAGCGGACACCGGGGAGCTGTTTTTT. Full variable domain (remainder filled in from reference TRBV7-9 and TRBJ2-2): DTGVSQNPRHKITKRGQNVTFRCDPISEHNRLYWYRQTLGQGPEFLTYFQNEAQLEKSRLLSDRFSAERPKGSFSTLEIQRTEQGDSAMYLCASSRPALADTGELFFGEGSRLTVL.

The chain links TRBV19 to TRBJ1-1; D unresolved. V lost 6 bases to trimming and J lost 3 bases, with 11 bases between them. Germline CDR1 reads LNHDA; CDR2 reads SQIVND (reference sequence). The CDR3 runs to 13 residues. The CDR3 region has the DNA TGTGCCAGTAGAGGTTGGCGGTACACTGAAGCTTTCTTT. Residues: CASRGWRYTEAFF.

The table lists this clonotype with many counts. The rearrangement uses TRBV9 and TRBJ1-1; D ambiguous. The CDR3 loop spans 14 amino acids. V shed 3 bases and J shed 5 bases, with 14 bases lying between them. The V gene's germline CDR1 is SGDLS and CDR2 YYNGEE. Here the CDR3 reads CASSAEVTITEAFF. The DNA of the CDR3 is TGTGCCAGCAGCGCCGAGGTGACAATAACTGAAGCTTTCTTT.

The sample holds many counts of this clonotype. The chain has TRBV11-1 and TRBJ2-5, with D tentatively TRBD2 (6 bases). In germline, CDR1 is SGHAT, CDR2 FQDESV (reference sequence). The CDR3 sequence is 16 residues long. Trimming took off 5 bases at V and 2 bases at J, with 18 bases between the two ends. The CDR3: CASSPMGVAGQETQYF. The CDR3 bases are TGTGCCAGCAGCCCAATGGGAGTCGCGGGGCAAGAGACCCAGTACTTC. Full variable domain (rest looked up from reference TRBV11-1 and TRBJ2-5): EAEVAQSPRYKITEKSQAVAFWCDPISGHATLYWYRQILGQGPELLVQFQDESVVDDSQLPKDRFSAERLKGVDSTLKIQPAELGDSAMYLCASSPMGVAGQETQYFGPGTRLLVL.

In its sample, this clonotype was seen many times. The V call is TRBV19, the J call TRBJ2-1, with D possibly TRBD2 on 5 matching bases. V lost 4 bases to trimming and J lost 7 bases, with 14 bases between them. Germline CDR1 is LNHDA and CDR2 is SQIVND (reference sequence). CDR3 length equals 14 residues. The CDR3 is CASSRLLDSNEQFF. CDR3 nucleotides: TGTGCCAGTAGTAGACTACTAGATTCGAATGAGCAGTTCTTC.

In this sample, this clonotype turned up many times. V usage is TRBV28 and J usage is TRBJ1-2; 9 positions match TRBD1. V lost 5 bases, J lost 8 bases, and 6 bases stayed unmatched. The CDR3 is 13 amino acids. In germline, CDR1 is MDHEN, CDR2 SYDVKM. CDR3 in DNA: TGTGCCAGCAGTATCATACAGGGGGCAGGCTACACCTTC. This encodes CASSIIQGAGYTF.

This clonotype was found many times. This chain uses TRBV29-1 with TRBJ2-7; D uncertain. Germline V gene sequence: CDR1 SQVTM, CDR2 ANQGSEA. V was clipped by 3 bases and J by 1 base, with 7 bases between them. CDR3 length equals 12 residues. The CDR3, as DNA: TGCAGCGTTGACTGTGTATCCTACGAGCAGTACTTC. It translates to CSVDCVSYEQYF.

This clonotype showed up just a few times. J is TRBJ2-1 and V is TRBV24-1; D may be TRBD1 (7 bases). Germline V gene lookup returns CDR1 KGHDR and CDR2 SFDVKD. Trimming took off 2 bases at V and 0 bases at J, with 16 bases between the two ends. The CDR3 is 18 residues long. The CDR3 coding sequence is TGTGCCACCAGTGATTACAGGGGTGGCGGGGACTCCTACAATGAGCAGTTCTTC. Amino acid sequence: CATSDYRGGGDSYNEQFF.

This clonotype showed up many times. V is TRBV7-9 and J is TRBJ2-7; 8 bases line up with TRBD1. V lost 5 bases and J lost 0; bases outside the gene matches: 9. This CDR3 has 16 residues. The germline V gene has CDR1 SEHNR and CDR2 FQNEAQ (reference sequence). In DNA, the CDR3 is TGTGCCAGCAGCCCCACCTGGACAGGGAGCTCCTACGAGCAGTACTTC. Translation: CASSPTWTGSSYEQYF.

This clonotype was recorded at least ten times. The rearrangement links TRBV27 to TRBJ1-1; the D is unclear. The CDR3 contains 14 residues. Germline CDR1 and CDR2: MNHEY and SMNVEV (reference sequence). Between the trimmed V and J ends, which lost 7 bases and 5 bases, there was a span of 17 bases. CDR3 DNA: TGTGCCAGCACCACTCTCCAACGGAGGACTGAAGCTTTCTTT. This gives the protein CASTTLQRRTEAFF.

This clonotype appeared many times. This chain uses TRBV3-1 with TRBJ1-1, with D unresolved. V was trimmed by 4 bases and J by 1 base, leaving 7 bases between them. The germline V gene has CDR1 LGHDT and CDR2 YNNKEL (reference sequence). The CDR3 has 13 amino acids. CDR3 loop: CASSRPGNTEAFF. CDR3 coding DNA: TGTGCCAGCAGCCGCCCCGGGAACACTGAAGCTTTCTTT.

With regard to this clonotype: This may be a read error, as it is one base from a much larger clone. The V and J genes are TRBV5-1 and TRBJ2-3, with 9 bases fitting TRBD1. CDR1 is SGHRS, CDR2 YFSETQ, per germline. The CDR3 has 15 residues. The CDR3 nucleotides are TGCGCCCGCAGCGCCGGGACAGGGAGCACAGATACGCAGTATTTT. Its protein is CARSAGTGSTDTQYF.

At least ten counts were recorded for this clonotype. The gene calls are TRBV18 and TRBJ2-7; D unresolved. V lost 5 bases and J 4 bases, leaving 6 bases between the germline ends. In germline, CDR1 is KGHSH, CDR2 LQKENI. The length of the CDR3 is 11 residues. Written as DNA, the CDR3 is TGTGCCAGCTCAGAGAAATACGAGCAGTACTTC. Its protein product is CASSEKYEQYF.

CDR3 sequence reads: CASSRRDTTYGYTF. The CDR3 DNA follows: TGTGCCAGCAGCCGGCGGGACACCACCTATGGCTACACCTTC. This chain uses TRBV6-1 with TRBJ1-2, with D perhaps matching TRBD1 (6 bases). V lost 6 bases and J 4 bases, leaving 15 bases between the germline ends. The germline CDR1 and CDR2 sequences are MNHNS and SASEGT. CDR3 length: 14 amino acids.

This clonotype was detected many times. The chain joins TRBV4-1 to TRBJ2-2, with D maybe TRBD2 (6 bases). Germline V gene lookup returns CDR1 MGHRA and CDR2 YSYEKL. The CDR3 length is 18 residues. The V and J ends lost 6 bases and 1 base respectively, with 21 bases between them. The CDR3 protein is CASSPELSVGLNTGELFF. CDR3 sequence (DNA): TGCGCCAGCAGTCCTGAGCTTAGCGTGGGACTGAACACCGGGGAGCTGTTTTTT.

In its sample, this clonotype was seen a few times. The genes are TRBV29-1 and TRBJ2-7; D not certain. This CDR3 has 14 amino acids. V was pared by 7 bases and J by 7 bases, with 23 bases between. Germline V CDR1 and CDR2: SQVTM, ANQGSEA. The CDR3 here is CSGRFGGTTREQYF. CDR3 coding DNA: TGCAGCGGTCGATTCGGCGGAACCACCCGGGAGCAGTACTTC.

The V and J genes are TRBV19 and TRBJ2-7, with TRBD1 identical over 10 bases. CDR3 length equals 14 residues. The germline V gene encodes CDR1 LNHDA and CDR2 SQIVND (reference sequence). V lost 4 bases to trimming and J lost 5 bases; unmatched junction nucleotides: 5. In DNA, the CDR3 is TGTGCCAGTAGTAGCCGGGACAGGGGAGACGAGCAGTACTTC. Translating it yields CASSSRDRGDEQYF.

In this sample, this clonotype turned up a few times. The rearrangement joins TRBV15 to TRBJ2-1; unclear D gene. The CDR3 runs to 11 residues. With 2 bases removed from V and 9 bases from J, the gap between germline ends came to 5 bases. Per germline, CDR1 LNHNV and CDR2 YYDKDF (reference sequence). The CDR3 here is CATSRSGEQFF. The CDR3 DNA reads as TGTGCCACCAGCAGATCGGGTGAGCAGTTCTTC.

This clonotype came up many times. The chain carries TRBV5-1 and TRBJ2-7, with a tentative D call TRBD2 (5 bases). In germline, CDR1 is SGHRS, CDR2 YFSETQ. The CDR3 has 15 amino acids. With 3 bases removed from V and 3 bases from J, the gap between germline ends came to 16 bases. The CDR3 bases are TGCGCCAGCAGCTCCCGAACGGGATCAGGCTACGAGCAGTACTTC. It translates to CASSSRTGSGYEQYF. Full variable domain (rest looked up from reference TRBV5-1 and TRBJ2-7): KAGVTQTPRYLIKTRGQQVTLSCSPISGHRSVSWYQQTPGQGLQFLFEYFSETQRNKGNFPGRFSGRQFSNSRSEMNVSTLELGDSALYLCASSSRTGSGYEQYFGPGTRLTVT.

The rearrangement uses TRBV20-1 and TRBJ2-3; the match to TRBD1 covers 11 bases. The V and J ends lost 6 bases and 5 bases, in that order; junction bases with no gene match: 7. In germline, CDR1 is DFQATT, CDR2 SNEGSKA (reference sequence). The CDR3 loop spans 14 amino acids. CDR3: CSAVGQGAEDTQYF. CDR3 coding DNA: TGCAGTGCCGTAGGACAGGGGGCGGAAGATACGCAGTATTTT.

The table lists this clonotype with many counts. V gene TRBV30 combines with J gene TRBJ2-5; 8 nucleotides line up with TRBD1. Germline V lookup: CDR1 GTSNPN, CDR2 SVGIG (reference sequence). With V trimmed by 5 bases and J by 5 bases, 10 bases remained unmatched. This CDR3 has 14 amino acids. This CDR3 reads CAWGAGGGYETQYF. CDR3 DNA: TGTGCCTGGGGGGCAGGGGGCGGGTACGAGACCCAGTACTTC.

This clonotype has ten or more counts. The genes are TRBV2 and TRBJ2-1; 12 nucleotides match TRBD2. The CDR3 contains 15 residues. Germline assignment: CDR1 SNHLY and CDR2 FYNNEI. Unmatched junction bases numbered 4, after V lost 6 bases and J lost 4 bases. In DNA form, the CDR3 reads TGTGCCAGCAGACCACTAGCGGGAGGTTACAATGAGCAGTTCTTC. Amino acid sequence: CASRPLAGGYNEQFF.

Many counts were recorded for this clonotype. Here the CDR3 reads CSVEHPSGSYNEQFF. The CDR3 DNA follows: TGCAGCGTAGAGCATCCTAGCGGGAGCTACAATGAGCAGTTCTTC. J is TRBJ2-1 and V is TRBV29-1; 10 bases map to TRBD2. The ends lost 6 bases at V and 3 bases at J; junction bases unmatched: 8. The length of the CDR3 is 15 residues. Per the germline V gene, CDR1 is SQVTM and CDR2 is ANQGSEA.

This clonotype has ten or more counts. The CDR3 sequence is CSATDIREGWRGEQYF. For the CDR3, the DNA is TGCAGTGCAACGGACATTAGGGAAGGTTGGCGCGGCGAGCAGTACTTC. The rearrangement links TRBV20-1 to TRBJ2-7; D is perhaps TRBD1 (5 bases). Germline-derived CDR1 and CDR2 are DFQATT and SNEGSKA (reference sequence). The CDR3 covers 16 residues. Trimming took off 6 bases at V and 6 bases at J, with 27 bases between the two ends.

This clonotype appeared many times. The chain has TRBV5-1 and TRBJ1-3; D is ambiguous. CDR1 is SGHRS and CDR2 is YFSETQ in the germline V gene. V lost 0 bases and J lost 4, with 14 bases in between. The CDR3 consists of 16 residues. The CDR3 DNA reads TGCGCCAGCAGCTTGGGTTCGGGCGGCGTGGGAAACACCATATATTTT. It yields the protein CASSLGSGGVGNTIYF.

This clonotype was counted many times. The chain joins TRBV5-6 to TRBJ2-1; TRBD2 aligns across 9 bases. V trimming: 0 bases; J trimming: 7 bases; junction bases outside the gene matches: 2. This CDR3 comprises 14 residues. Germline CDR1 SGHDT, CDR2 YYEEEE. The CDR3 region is CASSLGLAENEQFF. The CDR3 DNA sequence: TGTGCCAGCAGCTTGGGACTAGCGGAAAATGAGCAGTTCTTC.

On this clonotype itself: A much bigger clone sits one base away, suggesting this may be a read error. Here the CDR3 reads CASRASRSSYEQYF. The CDR3 DNA reads TGTGCCAGCAGGGCTAGCCGGTCCTCCTACGAGCAGTACTTC. The chain employs TRBV7-9 and TRBJ2-7, with a weak D call TRBD2 (5 bases). Germline V gene data show CDR1 as SEHNR and CDR2 as FQNEAQ (reference sequence). V lost 6 bases to trimming and J lost 0 bases, with 12 bases between them. This CDR3 region has 14 residues.

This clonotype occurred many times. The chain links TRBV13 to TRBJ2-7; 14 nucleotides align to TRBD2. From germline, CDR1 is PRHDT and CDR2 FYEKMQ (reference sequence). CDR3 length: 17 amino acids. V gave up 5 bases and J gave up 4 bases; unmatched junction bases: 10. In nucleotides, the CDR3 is TGTGCCAGCAGCATGGGACTAGCGGGAGATATTAGGTACGAGCAGTACTTC. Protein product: CASSMGLAGDIRYEQYF.

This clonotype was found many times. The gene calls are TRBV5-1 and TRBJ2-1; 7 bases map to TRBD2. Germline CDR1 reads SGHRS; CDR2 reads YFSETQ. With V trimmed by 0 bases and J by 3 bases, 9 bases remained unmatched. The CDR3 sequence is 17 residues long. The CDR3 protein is CASSLGAQRDRYNEQFF. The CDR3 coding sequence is TGCGCCAGCAGCTTGGGTGCACAGCGGGACCGCTACAATGAGCAGTTCTTC.